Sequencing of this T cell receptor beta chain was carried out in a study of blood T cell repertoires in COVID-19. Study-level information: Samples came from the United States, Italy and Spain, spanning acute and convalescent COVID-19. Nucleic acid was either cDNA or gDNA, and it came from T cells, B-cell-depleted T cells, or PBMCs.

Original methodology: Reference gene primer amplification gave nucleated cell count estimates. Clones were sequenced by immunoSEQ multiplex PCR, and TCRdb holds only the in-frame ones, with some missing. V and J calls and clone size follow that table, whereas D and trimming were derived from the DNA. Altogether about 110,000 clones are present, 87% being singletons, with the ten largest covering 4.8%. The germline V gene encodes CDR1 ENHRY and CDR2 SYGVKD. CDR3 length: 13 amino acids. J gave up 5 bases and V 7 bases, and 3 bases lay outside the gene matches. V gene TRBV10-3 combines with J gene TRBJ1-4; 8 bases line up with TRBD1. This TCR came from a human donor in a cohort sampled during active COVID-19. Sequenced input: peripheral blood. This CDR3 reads CAIKDRDNEKLFF. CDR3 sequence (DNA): TGTGCCATCAAGGACAGGGACAATGAAAAACTGTTTTTT.